This T cell receptor (beta chain) was sequenced during a study of T cells in narcolepsy. Study background: Enrolled donors included narcolepsy type 1 or type 2 patients and healthy controls.

TCRdb's copy holds only in-frame clones and misses some; the assay was immunoSEQ multiplex PCR. Among over 25,000 clones listed, roughly 80% were seen once. For this clone: Its cognate antigen is unknown.

General observations from the study: Comparing one patient's CSF and blood CD4+ clonotypes highlighted HCRT- and TRIB2-specific autoreactive clonotypes. Blood of same and different patients, but not healthy controls, reportedly held recurring autoreactive clonotypes.

The source material was memory (CD45RA-) CD4+ T cells from blood. This receptor was taken from a human donor in good health.

CDR3 loop: CASSLVRGNGYTF. The DNA of the CDR3 is TGTGCCAGCAGCTTGGTAAGGGGTAACGGCTACACCTTC. The chain is built from TRBV5-6 and TRBJ1-2, with D tentatively TRBD1 (5 bases). Trimming cost V 0 bases and J 8 bases, with 11 bases left between them. Germline assignment: CDR1 SGHDT and CDR2 YYEEEE. The CDR3 contains 13 residues.